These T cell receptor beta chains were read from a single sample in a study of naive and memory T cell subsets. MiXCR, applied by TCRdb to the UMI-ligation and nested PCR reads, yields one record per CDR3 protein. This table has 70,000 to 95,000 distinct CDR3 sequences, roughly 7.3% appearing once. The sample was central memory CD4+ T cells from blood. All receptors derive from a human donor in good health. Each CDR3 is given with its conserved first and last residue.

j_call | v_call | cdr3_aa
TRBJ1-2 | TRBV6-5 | CASRTGTGEGYTF
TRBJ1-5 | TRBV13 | CASSSQGRQPQHF
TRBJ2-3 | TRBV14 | CASSQAPSDTQYF
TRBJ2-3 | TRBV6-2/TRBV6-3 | CASSYPPQYF
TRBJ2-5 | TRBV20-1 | CSARDRGLASRETQYF
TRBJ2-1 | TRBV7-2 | CASSLNFMTSGGAGEQFF
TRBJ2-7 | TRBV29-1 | CSVMGESEQYF
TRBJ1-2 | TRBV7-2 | CASSLNSIEVYGYTF
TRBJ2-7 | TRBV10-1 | CASSGPPLEQYF
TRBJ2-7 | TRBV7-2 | CASSIEQGREQYF
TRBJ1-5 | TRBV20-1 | CSARVGARNQPQHF
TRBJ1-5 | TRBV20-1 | CSAKTTGNQPQHF
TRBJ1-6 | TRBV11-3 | CASSWGLINSPLHF
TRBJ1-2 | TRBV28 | CASSRKGTGGSYGYTF
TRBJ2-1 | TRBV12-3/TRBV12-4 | CASTWTSGRPNEQFF
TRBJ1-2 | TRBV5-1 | CASKEFTTASYGYTF
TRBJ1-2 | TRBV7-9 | CASSAIQGNYGYTF
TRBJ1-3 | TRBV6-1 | CATAGTLRENTIYF
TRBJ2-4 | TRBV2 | CASSLAGGSNIQYF
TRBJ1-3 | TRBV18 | CASSTHLGRDTIYF
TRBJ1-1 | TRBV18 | CASSVTGWGTEAFF
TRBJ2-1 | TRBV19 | CASSIWRGLYDEQFF
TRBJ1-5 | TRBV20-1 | CSGQQSKEPQHF
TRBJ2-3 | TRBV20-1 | CSAARGVGLTDTQYF
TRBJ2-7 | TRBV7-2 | CASSLDPGPYYEQYF
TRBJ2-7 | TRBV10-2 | CASSYSGGYEQYF
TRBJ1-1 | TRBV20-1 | CSARQSGSRGAFF
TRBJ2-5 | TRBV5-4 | CASSMDWGETQYF